A single sample is the source of the 5 T cell receptor beta chains below, sequenced in a study of T cells expressing NK-cell markers. TCRdb reprocessed the 5' RACE reads; each CDR3 protein has one entry and no DNA is given. In total, the table holds hundreds of thousands of distinct CDR3 sequences. Sample: blood T cells: a sorted CD56 or NKG2C T cell subset, CD4+ or CD8+ T cells, or bulk PBMC T cells (not recorded which). The receptors were sampled from a woman between 18 and 70 years old in good health.

This chain uses TRBV18 with TRBJ2-2; no DNA is available, so the TRBD1 call from TCRdb remains unchecked. The CDR3 runs to 15 residues. Germline CDR1 and CDR2: KGHSH and LQKENI. The CDR3 loop is CASSFATGNTGELFF.

This sequence joins TRBV12-3 or TRBV12-4 and TRBJ2-6; TCRdb designates TRBD2, a call that cannot be tested without DNA. The CDR3 spans 15 residues. The chain's CDR3 is CASSPPRTGANVLTF.

J is TRBJ2-3 and V is TRBV28; without DNA, the TCRdb call of TRBD2 cannot be checked. Germline V lookup: CDR1 MDHEN, CDR2 SYDVKM. This CDR3 has 15 amino acids. Here the CDR3 reads CASSPFNEGTDTQYF.

The chain employs TRBV7-2 and TRBJ2-5. The CDR3 loop spans 13 amino acids. CDR1 is SGHTA, CDR2 FQGNSA, per germline. The CDR3 region is CASSLRLGETQYF.

The chain links TRBV6-6 to TRBJ2-5; TCRdb selects TRBD2, and the lack of DNA leaves this call unchecked. The CDR3 extends over 13 amino acids. From germline, CDR1 is MNHNY and CDR2 SVGAGI (reference sequence). CDR3 in amino acids: CASSPAVEETQYF.